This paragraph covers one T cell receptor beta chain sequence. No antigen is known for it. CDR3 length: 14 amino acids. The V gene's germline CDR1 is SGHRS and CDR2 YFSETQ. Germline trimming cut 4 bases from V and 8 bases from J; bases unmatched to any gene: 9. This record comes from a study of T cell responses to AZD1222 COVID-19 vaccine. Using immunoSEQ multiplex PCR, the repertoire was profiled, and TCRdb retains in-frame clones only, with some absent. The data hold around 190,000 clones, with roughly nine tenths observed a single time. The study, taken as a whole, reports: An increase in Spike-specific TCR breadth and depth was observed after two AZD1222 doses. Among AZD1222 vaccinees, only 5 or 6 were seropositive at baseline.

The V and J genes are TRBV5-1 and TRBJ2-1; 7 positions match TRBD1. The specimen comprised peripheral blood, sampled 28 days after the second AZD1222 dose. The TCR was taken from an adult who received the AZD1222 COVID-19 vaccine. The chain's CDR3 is CASSPSRTGYEQFF. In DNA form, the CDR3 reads TGCGCCAGCAGCCCCTCCCGGACAGGTTATGAGCAGTTCTTC.